Here is one T cell receptor (beta chain) with its context. This sample was included in a study of blood T cell repertoires in COVID-19. Across the whole study: The origin of the acute and convalescent COVID-19 samples was the United States, Italy and Spain.

Participant-reported clinical history was the basis for cohort assignment. The CDR3 runs to 16 residues. Germline V gene lookup returns CDR1 SGHRS and CDR2 YFSETQ. V lost 3 bases, J lost 5 bases, and 17 bases lay in between. Data came from immunoSEQ multiplex PCR; TCRdb stores just in-frame clones and leaves some out. The data show about 240,000 clones, with 87% seen just once and around 2.6% held by the top ten. This chain uses TRBV5-1 with TRBJ1-4; D unresolved. The material sequenced was PBMCs or T cells enriched from blood (not recorded which). This sequence was found in a woman aged 25 to 39 with acute COVID-19. CDR3 nucleotides: TGCGCCAGCAGCTCCGCGATTAGACTCGCGAATGAAAAACTGTTTTTT. It encodes CASSSAIRLANEKLFF.